The 32 T cell receptor beta chains listed next were all sequenced from one sample in a study of blood T cell repertoires in COVID-19. The assay was immunoSEQ multiplex PCR, and TCRdb's table has in-frame clones only and misses some. There are about 220,000 clones in the sample; around 90% occur only once, and over 12% lies in the top ten. The specimen sequenced was PBMCs or T cells enriched from blood (not recorded which). Receptors originate from a man aged 25 to 40 who had been exposed to COVID-19.

In DNA form, the CDR3 reads TGTGCCAGCAGCTTCTCGACGGCGGGATCACCCCTCCACTTT. Protein product: CASSFSTAGSPLHF. V and J are TRBV11-2 and TRBJ1-6; no definite D call. Trimming took 3 bases from V and 10 from J, leaving 13 bases between them. CDR3 length: 14 amino acids. The germline V gene has CDR1 SGHAT and CDR2 FQNNGV.

This clone has only one observation. This chain connects TRBV5-1 to TRBJ2-7; the D gene is possibly TRBD2 (6 bases). CDR3 length: 15 residues. Trimming cost V 0 bases and J 1 base, with 11 bases left between them. Per the germline V gene, CDR1 is SGHRS and CDR2 is YFSETQ. This chain's CDR3 is CASSLGGEGSYEQYF. CDR3 nucleotide sequence: TGCGCCAGCAGCTTGGGCGGGGAAGGATCCTACGAGCAGTACTTC.

The V and J genes are TRBV28 and TRBJ2-1; a weak D match, TRBD2 (6 bases). This CDR3 region has 15 residues. V was clipped by 4 bases and J by 6 bases, with 16 bases between them. Germline CDR1 MDHEN, CDR2 SYDVKM. The CDR3 loop is CASSWGLMVPNEQFF. CDR3 DNA sequence: TGTGCCAGCAGTTGGGGACTGATGGTCCCCAATGAGCAGTTCTTC.

V and J are TRBV28 and TRBJ2-7; a possible D gene is TRBD2 (6 bases). CDR1 and CDR2 (germline): MDHEN, SYDVKM. V was shortened by 8 bases and J by 7 bases, with 21 bases between the two germline ends. The CDR3 runs to 14 residues. CDR3 protein: CASATPGPAGEQYF. CDR3 bases: TGTGCCAGCGCTACCCCGGGACCGGCGGGGGAGCAGTACTTC.

This chain connects TRBV9 to TRBJ2-2; 9 nucleotides agree with TRBD1. The CDR3 has 17 residues. Germline assignment: CDR1 SGDLS and CDR2 YYNGEE. Trimming took 1 base from V and 7 from J; bases not matched to a gene: 11. The CDR3 spells CASSVPGQGPFVGELFF. The CDR3 region has the DNA TGTGCCAGCAGCGTACCGGGACAGGGTCCTTTCGTCGGGGAGCTGTTTTTT.

V is TRBV9 and J is TRBJ1-5, with TRBD1 matching 9 bases. Germline values: CDR1 SGDLS, CDR2 YYNGEE. The CDR3 has 16 amino acids. Trimming at V came to 0 bases and at J to 4 bases, leaving 5 bases not matched to a gene. CDR3 DNA: TGTGCCAGCAGCGTAGACGCGGGACAGGGTAATCAGCCCCAGCATTTT. Protein sequence: CASSVDAGQGNQPQHF.

V and J are TRBV19 and TRBJ1-5, with 8 nucleotides matching TRBD1. This CDR3 is 15 amino acids long. V dropped 6 bases and J dropped 7; count of bases not matched to a gene: 11. CDR1 LNHDA and CDR2 SQIVND come from the germline V gene (reference sequence). CDR3 in DNA: TGTGCCAGTAGCAAACAGGGGGACGCGGAACAGCCCCAGCATTTT. Residues: CASSKQGDAEQPQHF.

V gene TRBV7-9 combines with J gene TRBJ2-2, with D possibly being TRBD1 (5 bases). This CDR3 has 14 residues. CDR1 and CDR2 (germline): SEHNR, FQNEAQ (reference sequence). The ends were cut back, 3 bases at V and 3 bases at J, with 8 bases in the middle. The CDR3 here is CASSFQGDTGELFF. The CDR3 DNA reads TGTGCCAGCAGCTTTCAGGGTGACACCGGGGAGCTGTTTTTT.

V is TRBV28 and J is TRBJ1-2; the D gene is possibly TRBD1 (6 bases). The CDR3 runs 14 residues. V lost 6 bases and J 4 bases, leaving 15 bases between the germline ends. The germline V gene encodes CDR1 MDHEN and CDR2 SYDVKM. The CDR3 loop reads CASSKGQGAYGYTF. The CDR3 bases are TGTGCCAGCAGCAAGGGACAAGGGGCCTATGGCTACACCTTC.

The genes are TRBV3-1 (or the pseudogene TRBV3-2) and TRBJ2-5; weak D call: TRBD2 (5 bases). Germline CDR1 reads LGHDT; CDR2 reads YNNKEL (reference sequence). The CDR3 is made up of 15 amino acids. V was cut by 1 base and J by 4 bases, with 13 bases left in between. DNA for the CDR3: TGTGCCAGCAGCCAAGGGGCCACTGGGAGAGAGACCCAGTACTTC. This encodes CASSQGATGRETQYF.

This sequence joins TRBV14 and TRBJ2-5; D gene ambiguous. The CDR3 is 15 residues long. The V end lost 3 bases, the J end lost 3 bases, and 14 bases lay between the germline ends. Per germline, CDR1 SGHDN and CDR2 FVKESK. The CDR3 DNA reads TGTGCCAGCAGCCACAGACAAGTATGGAAAGAGACCCAGTACTTC. Its protein is CASSHRQVWKETQYF.

V usage is TRBV2 and J usage is TRBJ2-5; 11 bases are a match to TRBD1. J was trimmed by 5 bases and V by 8 bases; bases with no gene match: 4. CDR1 is SNHLY, CDR2 FYNNEI, per germline. The CDR3 totals 13 residues. The CDR3 nucleotides are TGTGCCAGCCACCGGGACAGGGGGGAGACCCAGTACTTC. Translation: CASHRDRGETQYF.

The rearrangement links TRBV19 to TRBJ2-2, with D tentatively TRBD2 (6 bases). The germline V gene has CDR1 LNHDA and CDR2 SQIVND (reference sequence). The CDR3 is 15 residues long. V gave up 3 bases and J gave up 2 bases, with 10 bases separating them. CDR3 sequence: CASSIQLANTGELFF. The DNA for the CDR3 is TGTGCCAGTAGTATCCAACTAGCAAACACCGGGGAGCTGTTTTTT.

This clone was seen once. This chain connects TRBV18 to TRBJ1-1; D unresolved. V was trimmed by 0 bases and J by 4 bases, leaving 9 bases between them. This CDR3 comprises 14 residues. In germline, CDR1 is KGHSH, CDR2 LQKENI. CDR3 residues: CASSPPAAPTEAFF. As DNA, the CDR3 is TGTGCCAGCTCACCACCAGCGGCTCCCACTGAAGCTTTCTTT.

The V gene is TRBV7-9, the J gene TRBJ2-2; 9 bases line up with TRBD2. Germline assignment: CDR1 SEHNR and CDR2 FQNEAQ (reference sequence). V lost 3 bases, J lost 1 base, and 9 bases stayed unmatched. This CDR3 comprises 18 residues. The CDR3 coding sequence is TGTGCCAGCAGCTTCCCTCGCGGGGGGGCCGGGAACACCGGGGAGCTGTTTTTT. Amino acid sequence: CASSFPRGGAGNTGELFF.

The chain joins TRBV19 to TRBJ1-1; TRBD1 matches at 7 bases. Germline values: CDR1 LNHDA, CDR2 SQIVND (reference sequence). The CDR3 contains 12 residues. Trimming took 7 bases from V and 4 from J; bases not matched to a gene: 3. CDR3 sequence reads: CASTDRVTEAFF. CDR3 nucleotides: TGTGCCAGTACCGACAGGGTCACTGAAGCTTTCTTT. The full variable domain, with the rest looked up from reference TRBV19 and TRBJ1-1, is DGGITQSPKYLFRKEGQNVTLSCEQNLNHDAMYWYRQDPGQGLRLIYYSQIVNDFQKGDIAEGYSVSREKKESFPLTVTSAQKNPTAFYLCASTDRVTEAFFGQGTRLTVV.

V and J are TRBV6-5 and TRBJ1-1; D may be TRBD1 (6 bases). V was cut by 0 bases and J by 5 bases, with 13 bases left in between. The CDR3 extends over 15 amino acids. Per the germline V gene, CDR1 is MNHEY and CDR2 is SVGAGI. CDR3 loop: CASSYSIGGPTEAFF. The CDR3 region has the DNA TGTGCCAGCAGTTACTCGATCGGGGGGCCTACTGAAGCTTTCTTT.

CDR3 bases: TGCAGCGTTGGACAGGGGAGGGTCGATGAGCAGTTCTTC. Residues: CSVGQGRVDEQFF. The chain has TRBV29-1 and TRBJ2-1; TRBD1 might be the D (8 bases). V shed 4 bases and J shed 8 bases, with 15 bases lying between them. The germline V gene has CDR1 SQVTM and CDR2 ANQGSEA. The CDR3 runs 13 residues.

This chain connects TRBV7-2 to TRBJ2-5; 11 bases are a match to TRBD2. Per the germline V gene, CDR1 is SGHTA and CDR2 is FQGNSA. V shed 5 bases, J shed 0 bases, and the junction held 5 bases outside the gene matches. This CDR3 has 16 residues. CDR3: CASSLTSGGYQETQYF. The CDR3 DNA is TGTGCCAGCAGCCTCACTAGCGGGGGTTACCAAGAGACCCAGTACTTC. The full variable domain, its missing parts supplied by reference TRBV7-2 and TRBJ2-5, is GAGVSQSPSNKVTEKGKDVELRCDPISGHTALYWYRQSLGQGLEFLIYFQGNSAPDKSGLPSDRFSAERTGGSVSTLTIQRTQQEDSAVYLCASSLTSGGYQETQYFGPGTRLLVL.

V and J are TRBV19 and TRBJ2-5, with D possibly being TRBD1 (5 bases). The CDR3 extends over 13 amino acids. Germline lookup yields CDR1 LNHDA and CDR2 SQIVND (reference sequence). V lost 5 bases and J 3 bases, leaving 10 bases between the germline ends. The CDR3, as DNA: TGTGCCAGTAGTCAGGGATGGGAAGAGACCCAGTACTTC. Its protein product is CASSQGWEETQYF.

This clone was recorded only once. The chain is built from TRBV6-5 and TRBJ2-3, with D perhaps matching TRBD2 (6 bases). The CDR3 contains 13 residues. V lost 7 bases and J 2 bases, leaving 10 bases between the germline ends. The V gene's germline CDR1 is MNHEY and CDR2 SVGAGI. This CDR3 is CASTGENTDTQYF. The CDR3 DNA is TGTGCCAGCACGGGGGAGAACACAGATACGCAGTATTTT.

The gene calls are TRBV5-1 and TRBJ2-3; 8 positions match TRBD2. Losses at the gene ends were 5 bases for V and 2 bases for J; bases not matched to a gene: 10. This CDR3 contains 16 residues. The germline V gene encodes CDR1 SGHRS and CDR2 YFSETQ. The DNA for the CDR3 is TGCGCCAGCAGGGACCAGCGGGGGACCTTCACAGATACGCAGTATTTT. Its translation is CASRDQRGTFTDTQYF.

This CDR3 reads CASSYRGSSYNEQFF. CDR3 sequence (DNA): TGTGCCAGCAGCTACCGGGGGAGCTCCTACAATGAGCAGTTCTTC. This chain uses TRBV7-3 with TRBJ2-1; TRBD2 is a possible D gene (6 bases). CDR1 is SGHTA and CDR2 is FQGTGA in the germline V gene. CDR3 size: 15 residues. V gave up 4 bases and J gave up 0 bases, with 10 bases separating them.

This sequence joins TRBV5-5 and TRBJ2-7; a possible D gene is TRBD2 (6 bases). Trimming pared 3 bases from V and 4 bases from J, leaving 11 bases between. From germline, CDR1 is SGHKS and CDR2 YYEKEE (reference sequence). CDR3 length: 13 residues. DNA for the CDR3: TGTGCCAGCAGCTGGGCTGCGGGATACGAGCAGTACTTC. Protein sequence: CASSWAAGYEQYF.

This clone came up a few times. J is TRBJ2-7 and V is TRBV5-1, with TRBD2 matching 9 bases. This CDR3 region has 15 residues. Germline trimming cut 4 bases from V and 2 bases from J; bases unmatched to any gene: 7. Germline CDR1 reads SGHRS; CDR2 reads YFSETQ. The CDR3 coding sequence is TGCGCCAGCAGCCTTAATGCGGGGGGGACCTACGAGCAGTACTTC. Translating gives CASSLNAGGTYEQYF.

CDR3 sequence (DNA): TGTGCCAGCTCCCAACAGCCATCCAACTTCCTTCGGGAAAAACTGTTTTTT. It translates to CASSQQPSNFLREKLFF. The rearrangement links TRBV18 to TRBJ1-4; D not certain. V lost 6 bases to trimming and J lost 8 bases, with 25 bases between them. The CDR3 is 17 residues long. Per the germline V gene, CDR1 is KGHSH and CDR2 is LQKENI.

The CDR3 DNA sequence: TGTGCCAGCAGTTGGGACTATAGCAATCAGCCCCAGCATTTT. This translates into CASSWDYSNQPQHF. The gene calls are TRBV6-2 or TRBV6-3 and TRBJ1-5; possible D gene TRBD1, 5 bases. The CDR3 has 14 amino acids. Germline values: CDR1 MNHEY, CDR2 SVGEGT. With 4 bases removed from V and 0 bases from J, the gap between germline ends came to 7 bases.

J is TRBJ2-2 and V is TRBV7-6; D remains unclear. This CDR3 is 15 amino acids long. The germline V gene encodes CDR1 SGHVS and CDR2 FNYEAQ. V gave up 1 base and J gave up 4 bases, with 10 bases separating them. The CDR3, as DNA: TGTGCCAGCAGCTTAGGTCAGGCTGGCACCGGGGAGCTGTTTTTT. Translation: CASSLGQAGTGELFF. Filled out from reference TRBV7-6 and TRBJ2-2, the complete variable domain reads GAGVSQSPRYKVTKRGQDVALRCDPISGHVSLYWYRQALGQGPEFLTYFNYEAQQDKSGLPNDRFSAERPEGSISTLTIQRTEQRDSAMYRCASSLGQAGTGELFFGEGSRLTVL.

The CDR3 loop is CASRRTGANEQFF. The CDR3 DNA follows: TGCGCCAGCAGAAGGACAGGGGCAAATGAGCAGTTCTTC. This sequence joins TRBV10-1 and TRBJ2-1; 9 nucleotides match TRBD1. Per the germline V gene, CDR1 is WNHNN and CDR2 is SYGVQD (reference sequence). V was clipped by 6 bases and J by 7 bases; unmatched bases: 4. This CDR3 region has 13 residues.

This clone was picked up one time. This chain's CDR3 is CASSQRLAGGRADTQYF. CDR3 nucleotides: TGTGCCAGCAGCCAACGACTAGCGGGGGGCAGGGCAGATACGCAGTATTTT. The chain is built from TRBV7-2 and TRBJ2-3; 13 positions agree with TRBD2. Per germline, CDR1 SGHTA and CDR2 FQGNSA. CDR3 length: 17 residues. Germline trimming cut 5 bases from V and 4 bases from J; bases unmatched to any gene: 9.

V and J are TRBV5-5 and TRBJ1-2, with TRBD1 identical over 11 bases. The CDR3 is 14 amino acids. Germline CDR1 reads SGHKS; CDR2 reads YYEKEE (reference sequence). V lost 1 base to trimming and J lost 8 bases; unmatched junction nucleotides: 4. CDR3 DNA sequence: TGTGCCAGCAGCTTGCCCGGGACAGGGGGAGGCTACACCTTC. This sequence encodes CASSLPGTGGGYTF. The full variable domain, its missing parts supplied by reference TRBV5-5 and TRBJ1-2, is DAGVTQSPTHLIKTRGQQVTLRCSPISGHKSVSWYQQVLGQGPQFIFQYYEKEERGRGNFPDRFSARQFPNYSSELNVNALLLGDSALYLCASSLPGTGGGYTFGSGTRLTVV.

The CDR3: CASSRGLARRLDTQYF. CDR3 nucleotides: TGTGCCAGCAGTAGGGGACTAGCGAGAAGGTTGGATACGCAGTATTTT. The V and J genes are TRBV5-6 and TRBJ2-3, with 10 bases that match TRBD2. V gave up 5 bases and J gave up 6 bases; unmatched junction bases: 12. The length of the CDR3 is 16 residues. Per germline, CDR1 SGHDT and CDR2 YYEEEE.